The 31 T cell receptor beta chains presented below share a single source sample, sequenced in a study of identical twins. TCRdb processed the 5' RACE reads anew with MiXCR; each CDR3 protein has one entry. The sample consists of about 210,000 distinct CDR3 sequences, less than 10% of them appearing once. Specimen: memory (CD45RO+) T cells sorted from blood. These receptors came from a woman between 18 and 30 years old in good health.

The chain carries TRBV7-3 and TRBJ2-1, with 8 nucleotides matching TRBD2. Germline V CDR1 and CDR2: SGHTA, FQGTGA. The J segment lost 5 bases and the V segment lost 5 bases, leaving 8 bases of the junction unmatched. This CDR3 region has 15 residues. CDR3 coding DNA: TGTGCCAGCAGCCCTCCGGGACTAGGAAACAATGAGCAGTTCTTC. Encoded protein: CASSPPGLGNNEQFF.

This chain connects TRBV5-5 to TRBJ2-1; D is uncertain. V was pared by 7 bases and J by 0 bases, with 14 bases between. CDR3 size: 15 residues. Germline values: CDR1 SGHKS, CDR2 YYEKEE (reference sequence). The CDR3 loop reads CASAAPPYSYNEQFF. The CDR3 DNA reads as TGTGCCAGCGCCGCCCCACCTTACTCCTACAATGAGCAGTTCTTC.

This clonotype has just a few counts. V and J are TRBV12-3 or TRBV12-4 and TRBJ2-7; TRBD1 or TRBD2 may be the D gene (8 bases each). Trimming pared 4 bases from V and 5 bases from J, leaving 24 bases between. CDR3 length: 17 residues. Written as DNA, the CDR3 is TGTGCCAGCAGTTCTTCAGGGGGCCTATCGACTAGCGACGAGCAGTACTTC. It translates to CASSSSGGLSTSDEQYF.

This clonotype was seen more than once but under ten times. The chain has TRBV4-3 and TRBJ1-2, with a weak D call TRBD1 (5 bases). The germline V gene encodes CDR1 LGHNA and CDR2 YSLEER. This CDR3 has 15 amino acids. V was pared by 2 bases and J by 4 bases, with 14 bases between. The CDR3 protein is CASSQTVRTPYGYTF. DNA for the CDR3: TGCGCCAGCAGCCAAACCGTTAGGACACCCTATGGCTACACCTTC.

This clonotype was detected many times. The V and J genes are TRBV29-1 and TRBJ1-1; unclear D gene. CDR3 length equals 14 residues. V was clipped by 3 bases and J by 0 bases, with 11 bases between them. Germline CDR1 reads SQVTM; CDR2 reads ANQGSEA. CDR3 sequence (DNA): TGCAGCGTTGAGCTGGCGACGATGAACACTGAAGCTTTCTTT. This encodes CSVELATMNTEAFF.

This clonotype was counted only a few times. This rearrangement joins TRBV10-3 to TRBJ1-1; weak D call: TRBD1 (5 bases). CDR3 length: 13 amino acids. The germline CDR1 and CDR2 sequences are ENHRY and SYGVKD. V lost 0 bases, J lost 6 bases, and 8 bases lay in between. The CDR3 here is CAISESVGAEAFF. Here the CDR3 DNA reads TGTGCCATCAGTGAGTCGGTGGGGGCTGAAGCTTTCTTT.

This chain links TRBV2 with TRBJ2-7; 7 bases map to TRBD1. Trimming at V came to 6 bases and at J to 2 bases, leaving 7 bases not matched to a gene. The length of the CDR3 is 14 residues. Germline loops: CDR1 SNHLY, CDR2 FYNNEI. The CDR3 is CASRAGTDAYEQYF. CDR3 in DNA: TGTGCCAGCAGGGCCGGGACAGACGCCTACGAGCAGTACTTC.

Only a few counts were recorded for this clonotype. This sequence joins TRBV18 and TRBJ2-2; the D gene is possibly TRBD1 (6 bases). V was trimmed by 3 bases and J by 1 base, leaving 9 bases between them. Per the germline V gene, CDR1 is KGHSH and CDR2 is LQKENI. CDR3 length equals 15 residues. The CDR3 loop is CASSPMGQNTGELFF. CDR3 DNA: TGTGCCAGCTCACCTATGGGACAGAACACCGGGGAGCTGTTTTTT. Using reference TRBV18 and TRBJ2-2 for the parts outside the CDR3, the full variable domain is NAGVMQNPRHLVRRRGQEARLRCSPMKGHSHVYWYRQLPEEGLKFMVYLQKENIIDESGMPKERFSAEFPKEGPSILRIQQVVRGDSAAYFCASSPMGQNTGELFFGEGSRLTVL.

This clonotype was seen at least ten times. The gene calls are TRBV9 and TRBJ2-3; 9 bases align to TRBD1. V shed 3 bases, J shed 4 bases, and the junction held 6 bases outside the gene matches. Germline CDR1 reads SGDLS; CDR2 reads YYNGEE. The CDR3 totals 15 residues. The CDR3 DNA reads as TGTGCCAGCAGCGAGATGAGGACAGGGGCAGATACGCAGTATTTT. This encodes CASSEMRTGADTQYF.

The rearrangement links TRBV5-1 to TRBJ1-1; 11 positions match TRBD1. Unmatched junction bases numbered 7, after V lost 0 bases and J lost 3 bases. The CDR3 extends over 17 amino acids. CDR1 and CDR2 from the germline V gene are SGHRS and YFSETQ. As DNA, the CDR3 is TGCGCCAGCAGCTTGGGAAGACCGGGACAGGGGGACACTGAAGCTTTCTTT. Its protein is CASSLGRPGQGDTEAFF.

There are a few counts of this clonotype. The genes are TRBV20-1 and TRBJ2-5; a weak D match, TRBD2 (5 bases). The CDR3 runs to 12 residues. Germline loops: CDR1 DFQATT, CDR2 SNEGSKA (reference sequence). Trimming removed 3 bases at V and 9 bases at J, with 14 bases between. CDR3 sequence reads: CSASGLYGAQYF. DNA of the CDR3: TGCAGTGCTAGTGGCCTTTACGGGGCCCAGTACTTC.

This clonotype has just a few counts. The chain combines TRBV10-3 with TRBJ1-1; 8 bases agree with TRBD1. The germline V gene has CDR1 ENHRY and CDR2 SYGVKD. J gave up 7 bases and V 0 bases, and 7 bases lay outside the gene matches. The CDR3 spans 15 residues. CDR3 DNA sequence: TGTGCCATCAGTGAGTCTGGACAGGGTGGCGGTGAAGCTTTCTTT. Translation gives CAISESGQGGGEAFF.

The chain links TRBV27 to TRBJ2-7; D gene ambiguous. V lost 5 bases to trimming and J lost 2 bases, with 16 bases between them. Germline V gives CDR1 MNHEY, CDR2 SMNVEV (reference sequence). The CDR3 loop spans 15 amino acids. Written as DNA, the CDR3 is TGTGCCAGCAGTCCCTATTCGGCAGCCGCCTACGAGCAGTACTTC. As protein: CASSPYSAAAYEQYF.

There are many counts of this clonotype. The rearrangement uses TRBV27 and TRBJ1-5; D not certain. Germline V CDR1 and CDR2: MNHEY, SMNVEV (reference sequence). This CDR3 comprises 13 residues. Trimming stripped 2 bases from V and 2 bases from J, with 4 bases between. As DNA, the CDR3 is TGTGCCAGCAGTTTAGCCCGCAATCAGCCCCAGCATTTT. Its protein is CASSLARNQPQHF.

In its sample, this clonotype was seen many times. The chain joins TRBV7-2 to TRBJ2-5; no definite D call. V was clipped by 2 bases and J by 1 base, with 11 bases between them. CDR3 length: 15 amino acids. Germline CDR1 SGHTA, CDR2 FQGNSA. CDR3 DNA sequence: TGTGCCAGCAGCTTAAGATGGCGGTCCCAAGAGACCCAGTACTTC. Amino acids: CASSLRWRSQETQYF.

CDR3 in DNA: TGTGCCAGCAGCACACGAGAACTTAGCGTGCAGTTCTTC. This encodes CASSTRELSVQFF. V usage is TRBV7-2 and J usage is TRBJ2-1, with a tentative D call TRBD2 (5 bases). The V end lost 5 bases, the J end lost 12 bases, and 17 bases lay between the germline ends. The germline V gene encodes CDR1 SGHTA and CDR2 FQGNSA. This CDR3 is built from 13 residues.

This clonotype was observed a handful of times. This chain connects TRBV20-1 to TRBJ1-5; D is unclear. The CDR3 contains 12 residues. Trimming removed 7 bases from V and 0 bases from J, with 7 bases in between. Germline V gives CDR1 DFQATT, CDR2 SNEGSKA (reference sequence). In DNA form, the CDR3 reads TGCAGTGTTAGGCTTAGCAATCAGCCCCAGCATTTT. Amino acids: CSVRLSNQPQHF.

This clonotype was detected a few times. The V and J genes are TRBV10-3 and TRBJ1-1; D gene uncertain. The CDR3 loop spans 16 amino acids. The V gene lost 0 bases and the J gene lost 2 bases, with 13 bases spanning the gap. Germline V gene lookup returns CDR1 ENHRY and CDR2 SYGVKD. CDR3 in DNA: TGTGCCATCAGTGAGTCGAATAGGCACCGCAACACTGAAGCTTTCTTT. It yields the protein CAISESNRHRNTEAFF.

This clonotype was seen only a few times. This chain connects TRBV12-3 or TRBV12-4 to TRBJ1-3; D unclear. V lost 8 bases and J lost 2, with 13 bases in between. The CDR3 has 14 amino acids. The CDR3 DNA reads TGTGCCAGCCGTTCTTACGGAACTGGAAACACCATATATTTT. This codes for CASRSYGTGNTIYF.

The chain links TRBV20-1 to TRBJ2-5; TRBD2 matches 7 bases. This CDR3 spans 13 amino acids. V was clipped by 6 bases and J by 5 bases; unmatched bases: 9. In germline, CDR1 is DFQATT, CDR2 SNEGSKA (reference sequence). The DNA for the CDR3 is TGCAGTGCCACTAAGCGGGGCAGGGAGACCCAGTACTTC. Protein: CSATKRGRETQYF.

This clonotype showed up many times. V gene TRBV4-3 combines with J gene TRBJ2-3; no clear D gene. The V gene lost 1 base and the J gene lost 1 base, with 12 bases spanning the gap. Looked up from germline, CDR1 is LGHNA and CDR2 is YSLEER. The CDR3 is 16 residues long. In DNA form, the CDR3 reads TGCGCCAGCAGCCAAGTCGGAGTTGTAGGCACAGATACGCAGTATTTT. It specifies CASSQVGVVGTDTQYF.

The rearrangement uses TRBV20-1 and TRBJ2-3, with D unresolved. Germline assignment: CDR1 DFQATT and CDR2 SNEGSKA (reference sequence). The CDR3 contains 12 residues. Trimming took off 4 bases at V and 3 bases at J, with 8 bases between the two ends. Written as DNA, the CDR3 is TGCAGTGCTACTACCGGGACAGATACGCAGTATTTT. Amino acids: CSATTGTDTQYF.

The rearrangement uses TRBV12-3 or TRBV12-4 and TRBJ2-7; 9 positions match TRBD1. V shed 6 bases, J shed 1 base, and the junction held 7 bases outside the gene matches. CDR3 length equals 15 residues. The CDR3 sequence is CASSGPGQGSYEQYF. The DNA of the CDR3 is TGTGCCAGCAGCGGACCGGGACAGGGTTCCTACGAGCAGTACTTC.

This clonotype came up a few times. The rearrangement links TRBV6-1 to TRBJ1-5; no reliable D call. CDR3 length: 14 residues. Trimming pared 5 bases from V and 1 base from J, leaving 9 bases between. From germline, CDR1 is MNHNS and CDR2 SASEGT. This chain's CDR3 is CASSPQRSNQPQHF. The CDR3 bases are TGTGCCAGCAGTCCACAGAGAAGCAATCAGCCCCAGCATTTT.

V is TRBV4-1 and J is TRBJ1-2, with D possibly TRBD1 on 5 matching bases. CDR1 and CDR2 from the germline V gene are MGHRA and YSYEKL. The CDR3 is 15 residues long. Trimming shortened V by 0 bases and J by 8 bases, and 16 bases separated the two germline ends. The CDR3, as DNA: TGCGCCAGCAGCCAAGAACGAGGGGCCTCGGGCGGCTACACCTTC. Its protein is CASSQERGASGGYTF.

Details on this clonotype: The conserved phenylalanine or tryptophan is not found at the CDR3 terminus, so this likely reflects a read error. V and J are TRBV5-1 and TRBJ2-7, with 10 bases lining up with TRBD2. The CDR3 runs to 14 residues. Germline V lookup: CDR1 SGHRS, CDR2 YFSETQ. V trimming: 2 bases; J trimming: 5 bases; junction bases outside the gene matches: 4. This CDR3 reads CASSFLAGVDEQYI. CDR3 sequence (DNA): TGCGCCAGCAGCTTCCTAGCGGGGGTTGACGAGCAGTACATC.

The chain joins TRBV6-1 to TRBJ2-5; 7 nucleotides align to TRBD2. V dropped 11 bases and J dropped 1; count of bases not matched to a gene: 7. This CDR3 has 13 residues. Germline V lookup: CDR1 MNHNS, CDR2 SASEGT. DNA of the CDR3: TGTGCCGGGGAAGCGGGGCCCCAAGAGACCCAGTACTTC. Translated, it gives CAGEAGPQETQYF.

The V and J genes are TRBV21-1 and TRBJ2-1; the D segment call TRBD2 is taken from the table without a DNA check. TRBV21-1 is described as a pseudogene. This CDR3 has 19 residues. Here the CDR3 reads CASSKVLYTSGLSYNEQFF. CDR3 coding DNA: TGTGCCAGCAGCAAAGTTCTCTATACTAGCGGGTTGTCCTACAATGAGCAGTTCTTC.

This clonotype was detected a few times. The genes are TRBV15 and TRBJ2-3, with D perhaps assigned TRBD1 or TRBD2 (5 bases each). The CDR3 loop spans 15 amino acids. CDR1 is LNHNV and CDR2 is YYDKDF in the germline V gene (reference sequence). V was clipped by 1 base and J by 5 bases, with 13 bases between them. DNA of the CDR3: TGTGCCACCAGCAGAGTGGGGGTGCCCAAAGATACGCAGTATTTT. Its translation is CATSRVGVPKDTQYF.

This clonotype was seen a few times. The chain has TRBV11-2 and TRBJ1-1; no clear D gene. Trimming cost V 5 bases and J 2 bases, with 12 bases left between them. Germline CDR1 and CDR2: SGHAT and FQNNGV. The CDR3 sequence is 14 residues long. CDR3 bases: TGTGCCAGCAGCCCCGGTCGGGCAAACACTGAAGCTTTCTTT. It specifies CASSPGRANTEAFF.

This clonotype came up a few times. A read error may explain this, as a much larger clone is one base away. The rearrangement uses TRBV7-9 and TRBJ1-4; D not certain. CDR3 length: 11 amino acids. With 3 bases removed from V and 4 bases from J, the gap between germline ends came to 0 bases. Germline loops: CDR1 SEHNR, CDR2 FQNEAQ (reference sequence). CDR3 DNA: TGTGCCAGCAGCTTTAATGAAAAACTGTTTTTT. Amino acid sequence: CASSFNEKLFF.